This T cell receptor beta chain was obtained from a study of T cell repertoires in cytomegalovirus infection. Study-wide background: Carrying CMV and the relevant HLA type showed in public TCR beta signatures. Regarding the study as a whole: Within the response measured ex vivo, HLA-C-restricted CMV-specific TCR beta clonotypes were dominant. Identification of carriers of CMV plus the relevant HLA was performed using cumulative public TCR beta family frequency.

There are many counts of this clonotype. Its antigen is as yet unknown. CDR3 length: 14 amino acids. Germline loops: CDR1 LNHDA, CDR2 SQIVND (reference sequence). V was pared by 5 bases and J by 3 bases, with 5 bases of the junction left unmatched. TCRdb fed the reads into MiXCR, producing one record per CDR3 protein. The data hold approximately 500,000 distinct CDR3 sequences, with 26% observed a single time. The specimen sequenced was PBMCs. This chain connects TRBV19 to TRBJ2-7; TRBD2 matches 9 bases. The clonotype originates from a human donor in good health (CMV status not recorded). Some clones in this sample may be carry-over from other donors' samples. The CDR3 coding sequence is TGTGCCAGTAGTCATGGGACTAGCAGCTACGAGCAGTACGTC. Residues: CASSHGTSSYEQYV.